This is a list of T cell receptor beta chains from one sample in a study of T cells in Graves' hyperthyroidism and ophthalmopathy. TCRdb reprocessed the multiplex PCR reads with MiXCR, giving one entry per CDR3 protein. The table lists about 700,000 distinct CDR3 sequences, 12% to 15% of them singletons, with 9.5% to 13% in the top ten. The sequenced sample was blood. Receptors were obtained from a woman younger than 30 with Graves' hyperthyroidism. CDR3s include the opening cysteine and the closing phenylalanine or tryptophan. Each record gives: CDR3 DNA, CDR3 protein, clone size, V gene, D gene, J gene. D genes are given only for firm matches. Some rows have no size entry. The others give once, few or many, or a class for an expanded clone.

TGTGCCAGCAGCTCGAATTGGCTAGGGGGATCGCTTACGCAGTATTTT,CASSSNWLGGSLTQYF,many,TRBV7-9,NA,TRBJ2-3
TGTGCCAGCAGCCCCGCCCCAGGGATGAACACTGAAGCTTTCTTT,CASSPAPGMNTEAFF,many,TRBV11-2,NA,TRBJ1-1
TGTGCCAGCAGTTTTCGACCCACAGATACGCAGTATTTT,CASSFRPTDTQYF,NA,TRBV12-3/TRBV12-4,NA,TRBJ2-3
TGCAGTGCTAGAGAATCCAACAGCGGGAGTCTCTACGAGCAGTACTTC,CSARESNSGSLYEQYF,NA,TRBV20-1,TRBD2,TRBJ2-7
TGTGCCACCCAAAAGGGGGGGGCAGCCTTGAACACTGAAGCTTTCTTT,CATQKGGAALNTEAFF,many,TRBV19,NA,TRBJ1-1
TGTGCCAGCAGTTCCTACAGGGGGCATCAGCCCCAGCATTTT,CASSSYRGHQPQHF,many,TRBV27,TRBD1,TRBJ1-5
TGTGCCAGCAGCTTAGAGTTAACTAGCGTACCATCCTACGAGCAGTACTTC,CASSLELTSVPSYEQYF,many,TRBV11-3,TRBD2,TRBJ2-7
TGTGCCACCTCCGGAATAAAAGTATTTGAGACCCAGTACTTC,CATSGIKVFETQYF,NA,TRBV15,NA,TRBJ2-5
TGTGCCAGCAGTTCGCCCAACGGGCGGGCTGAAGCTTTCTTT,CASSSPNGRAEAFF,NA,TRBV28,NA,TRBJ1-1
TGTGCCAGTACCCACCCTGGGACAGGGAACACCGGGGAGCTGTTTTTT,CASTHPGTGNTGELFF,NA,TRBV19,TRBD1,TRBJ2-2
TGTGCCAGCAGTCCTCGGGGGGGGCAGCGGACTAGTAGCTCCTACAATGAGCAGTTCTTC,CASSPRGGQRTSSSYNEQFF,many,TRBV12-3/TRBV12-4,TRBD2,TRBJ2-1
TGTGCCAGCAGCTTAGCAGAGCCCAACTATGGCTACACCTTC,CASSLAEPNYGYTF,NA,TRBV11-1,NA,TRBJ1-2
TGTGCCAGCAGCTTGGCTTTTGTTGAGAGCGGCGCTGAAGCTTTCTTT,CASSLAFVESGAEAFF,many,TRBV7-2,NA,TRBJ1-1
TGTGCCAGCCTGGGACAGGACCGCTACGAGCAGTACTTC,CASLGQDRYEQYF,NA,TRBV11-2,TRBD1,TRBJ2-7
TGCAGCGTTGCTGGCGGGATAGGCCCCTACGAGCAGTACTTC,CSVAGGIGPYEQYF,NA,TRBV29-1,NA,TRBJ2-7
TGTGCCAGCAGCCCCGGGGGTACGAACACTGAAGCTTTCTTT,CASSPGGTNTEAFF,many,TRBV12-3/TRBV12-4,NA,TRBJ1-1
TGCAGTGCTAGAGATCGTTGGAGGGCGCGAGGCTACACCTTC,CSARDRWRARGYTF,few,TRBV20-1,NA,TRBJ1-2
TGCGCCAGCAGTGAGCGACTAGCGGGAGATCTCTACGAGCAGTACTTC,CASSERLAGDLYEQYF,NA,TRBV10-2,TRBD2,TRBJ2-7
TGTGCCAGCAGTTTCGGGGACCGGGACGGCAACTACGAGCAGTACTTC,CASSFGDRDGNYEQYF,few,TRBV27,NA,TRBJ2-7
TGTGCCAGTAGTTTTGACAGGGGAGTCTCCTACAATGAGCAGTTCTTC,CASSFDRGVSYNEQFF,few,TRBV19,TRBD1,TRBJ2-1
TGTGCCAGCTCACCCAGGGGCCCTACCTCGAGCTCCTACAATGAGCAGTTCTTC,CASSPRGPTSSSYNEQFF,few,TRBV18,NA,TRBJ2-1
TGTGCCAGCAGCTCCTCAGGGATCAACTACGAGCAGTACTTC,CASSSSGINYEQYF,NA,TRBV13,NA,TRBJ2-7
TGTGCCAGCAGCCAAGATCTTGGGCGACTATCTGGAAACACCATATATTTT,CASSQDLGRLSGNTIYF,few,TRBV3-1,NA,TRBJ1-3
TGTGCCAGCAGTTTATCGTCTCTAGCGGGAGCGGGGTCAGATACGCAGTATTTT,CASSLSSLAGAGSDTQYF,many,TRBV12-3/TRBV12-4,TRBD2,TRBJ2-3
TGTGCCAGCAGCTTGCGGGGACTCCCATATAATTCACCCCTCCACTTT,CASSLRGLPYNSPLHF,once,TRBV7-3,NA,TRBJ1-6
TGTGCCAGCAGGCGACAGGGGGGCTTGACAGATACGCAGTATTTT,CASRRQGGLTDTQYF,many,TRBV12-3/TRBV12-4,TRBD1,TRBJ2-3
TGTGCCAGCAGCCCCCGGGACCTCAGAGGCTATGGCTACACCTTC,CASSPRDLRGYGYTF,many,TRBV3-1,NA,TRBJ1-2
TGTGCCAGCAGTTATAGGGGGCGGATTAGAGCTTTCTTT,CASSYRGRIRAFF,few,TRBV6-1,TRBD1,TRBJ1-1
TGTGCCAGCAGTGAGGAGGGAGTTTTTGAAAAACTGTTTTTT,CASSEEGVFEKLFF,many,TRBV2,NA,TRBJ1-4
TGCAGCGTTGAAGATGTCCGGGACGGTACCTACGAGCAGTACTTC,CSVEDVRDGTYEQYF,NA,TRBV29-1,NA,TRBJ2-7
TGCGCCAGCAGCGCCCGGGACAACGCCGGCGGGCACACTGAAGCTTTCTTT,CASSARDNAGGHTEAFF,many,TRBV5-1,NA,TRBJ1-1
TGTGCCAGCAGTTTAGCAGGGACAGGGGGCGGCGAGCAGTACTTC,CASSLAGTGGGEQYF,NA,TRBV2,TRBD1,TRBJ2-7
TGTGCCAGCAGTCCCGGCCAGGCCTGGGATGAGCAGTTCTTC,CASSPGQAWDEQFF,NA,TRBV27,NA,TRBJ2-1
TGTGCCAGCAGTACGTCCGTGAGATACGAGCAGTACTTC,CASSTSVRYEQYF,few,TRBV6-1,NA,TRBJ2-7
TGTGCCAGCAGCCAAGAATTTGCGGGAGGGCGTTTTAGCACAGATACGCAGTATTTT,CASSQEFAGGRFSTDTQYF,NA,TRBV14,TRBD2,TRBJ2-3
TGCAGTGCTAGGGGTGACTCCCCGAACACCGGGGAGCTGTTTTTT,CSARGDSPNTGELFF,NA,TRBV20-1,NA,TRBJ2-2
TGCAGCGTTGTTGACCGGCAGATGTCTGAAGCTTTCTTT,CSVVDRQMSEAFF,NA,TRBV29-1,NA,TRBJ1-1
TGCAGTGCTAGAGGACCCGGGACAGGGGTCTCGAGCAATCAGCCCCAGCATTTT,CSARGPGTGVSSNQPQHF,NA,TRBV20-1,TRBD1,TRBJ1-5
TGTGCCAGTATCCCGGGACAGGGGGCGAACACTGAAGCTTTCTTT,CASIPGQGANTEAFF,few,TRBV19,TRBD1,TRBJ1-1
TGTGCCAGCAGCTTAGGGATAGTTTTAGCGGGCGGCCACTACGAGCAGTACTTC,CASSLGIVLAGGHYEQYF,NA,TRBV11-2,TRBD2,TRBJ2-7
TGCAGTGCTCTGAGGGGGGACCAGCCCCAGCATTTT,CSALRGDQPQHF,many,TRBV20-1,NA,TRBJ1-5
TGTGCCAGCAGCCATCACAGGGACCCTAACTATGGCTACACCTTC,CASSHHRDPNYGYTF,many,TRBV7-8,NA,TRBJ1-2
TGTGCCAGCAGCCAGGGTCATTCGAGCTTATCCCCCTACGAGCAGTACTTC,CASSQGHSSLSPYEQYF,few,TRBV3-1,NA,TRBJ2-7
TGTGCCAGTAGTCCAAACAGGGTCCAGCCCCAGCATTTT,CASSPNRVQPQHF,few,TRBV19,NA,TRBJ1-5
TGTGCCATCGCGGGCCTTACGAACACCGGGGAGCTGTTTTTT,CAIAGLTNTGELFF,NA,TRBV10-3,NA,TRBJ2-2
TGCAGCGTCCGGTCCAAACCTGGAAACACCATATATTTT,CSVRSKPGNTIYF,many,TRBV29-1,NA,TRBJ1-3
TGTGCCAGCAGGGCGGACGGGAACACTGAAGCTTTCTTT,CASRADGNTEAFF,NA,TRBV25-1,NA,TRBJ1-1
TGTGCCAGCAGGGACACTTCCTACAATGAGCAGTTCTTC,CASRDTSYNEQFF,NA,TRBV6-1,NA,TRBJ2-1
TGTGCCAGCAGCTTAGCCCCTGTTACTGAAGCTTTCTTT,CASSLAPVTEAFF,many,TRBV7-2,NA,TRBJ1-1
TGCGCCAGCAGGCCGGACATCTCTAGCACAGATACGCAGTATTTT,CASRPDISSTDTQYF,many,TRBV5-1,NA,TRBJ2-3
TGCAGTGCTAGAGATTTTGCCAGCACAGCGAATGAGCAGTTCTTC,CSARDFASTANEQFF,NA,TRBV20-1,NA,TRBJ2-1
TGTGCCAGCAGTACCGCGGACCGATCACCCTACGAGCAGTACTTC,CASSTADRSPYEQYF,NA,TRBV27,NA,TRBJ2-7
TGTGCCAGCCTGGGGGTCAATGAGCAGTTCTTC,CASLGVNEQFF,few,TRBV3-1,NA,TRBJ2-1
TGCAGTGCCACACTAGCGGACAACACAGATACGCAGTATTTT,CSATLADNTDTQYF,many,TRBV20-1,TRBD2,TRBJ2-3